The 30 T cell receptor beta chains given below trace back to one sample, sequenced in a study of blood T cells in healthy people across ages. Next came a second PCR, run for about 6 to 11 cycles, which used a sample-barcoded 5' primer along with a J-beta primer mix. MiXCR, run by TCRdb on the 5' RACE reads, gives a single entry per CDR3 protein. The sample carries about 1.6 million distinct CDR3 sequences, around 35% recorded once. Sequences were obtained from blood. These receptors all stem from a woman younger than 45 in good health.

The gene calls are TRBV20-1 and TRBJ2-1; TRBD2 might be the D (5 bases). CDR3 length: 15 amino acids. V was trimmed by 6 bases and J by 3 bases, leaving 18 bases between them. Germline-derived CDR1 and CDR2 are DFQATT and SNEGSKA (reference sequence). The DNA of the CDR3 is TGCAGTGCAAAAATCACGGGATCGGGCTACAATGAGCAGTTCTTC. Its translation: CSAKITGSGYNEQFF.

With respect to this clonotype: One junction end disagrees with the germline gene, perhaps due to a read error. The V and J genes are TRBV5-1 and TRBJ2-1; D is possibly TRBD2 (5 bases). Germline assignment: CDR1 SGHRS and CDR2 YFSETQ. The CDR3 totals 13 residues. The CDR3 nucleotides read TGCGCCGGCAGCTTTGGCGGGTACAATGAGCAGTTCTTC. This sequence encodes CAGSFGGYNEQFF.

The chain couples TRBV9 to TRBJ2-2; a possible D gene is TRBD1 (6 bases). Trimming took off 0 bases at V and 6 bases at J, with 12 bases between the two ends. Germline loops: CDR1 SGDLS, CDR2 YYNGEE. The CDR3 runs to 15 residues. The CDR3, as DNA: TGTGCCAGCAGCGTAGACAGGGTGTTTGCCGGGGAGCTGTTTTTT. Amino acids: CASSVDRVFAGELFF.

The rearrangement links TRBV10-3 to TRBJ2-5; 8 bases fit TRBD1. The junction had 10 bases not matched to a gene; V was cut back by 5 bases and J by 11 bases. The CDR3 contains 13 residues. Germline values: CDR1 ENHRY, CDR2 SYGVKD. CDR3 protein: CAISQDRDGEQYF. In nucleotides, the CDR3 is TGTGCCATCAGTCAGGACAGGGATGGAGAGCAGTACTTC.

The sample holds many counts of this clonotype. The chain couples TRBV4-2 to TRBJ2-7; maybe TRBD2 (6 bases). The CDR3 runs to 14 residues. The V and J ends lost 5 bases and 7 bases respectively, with 18 bases between them. CDR1 and CDR2 (germline): LGHNA, YNFKEQ. The CDR3 DNA sequence: TGTGCCAGCAGCTCGGGACTGGTTCAGTGGGAGCAGTACTTC. The encoded protein is CASSSGLVQWEQYF.

The rearrangement links TRBV7-6 to TRBJ2-1, with D tentatively TRBD1 or TRBD2 (6 bases each). The CDR3 has 13 amino acids. Trimming stripped 0 bases from V and 10 bases from J, with 10 bases between. Per the germline V gene, CDR1 is SGHVS and CDR2 is FNYEAQ. CDR3 bases: TGTGCCAGCAGCTTAGCGGGGGGCAGGGAGCAGTTCTTC. As protein: CASSLAGGREQFF.

V usage is TRBV28 and J usage is TRBJ1-2, with a tentative D call TRBD1 (5 bases). The V end lost 2 bases, the J end lost 5 bases, and 15 bases lay between the germline ends. Germline V gene lookup returns CDR1 MDHEN and CDR2 SYDVKM. This CDR3 comprises 15 residues. The CDR3: CASSLGGGGRYGYTF. CDR3 DNA sequence: TGTGCCAGCAGTTTAGGAGGCGGGGGAAGGTATGGCTACACCTTC.

The V and J genes are TRBV4-1 and TRBJ2-7, with TRBD2 identical over 9 bases. This CDR3 region has 16 residues. Germline loops: CDR1 MGHRA, CDR2 YSYEKL. J lost 2 bases, V lost 0 bases, and 5 bases had no gene match. CDR3 bases: TGCGCCAGCAGCCAAGATCGGACTAGCGCCGCCTACGAGCAGTACTTC. Protein: CASSQDRTSAAYEQYF.

In its sample, this clonotype was seen a few times. The V and J genes are TRBV30 and TRBJ1-2; weak D call: TRBD1 (5 bases). Germline lookup yields CDR1 GTSNPN and CDR2 SVGIG (reference sequence). The V and J ends lost 1 base and 5 bases respectively, with 8 bases between them. CDR3 length equals 12 residues. CDR3 protein: CAWSEGSYGYTF. CDR3 nucleotides: TGTGCCTGGAGTGAGGGGAGTTATGGCTACACCTTC.

The genes are TRBV6-1 and TRBJ1-4; D not resolved. From germline, CDR1 is MNHNS and CDR2 SASEGT. Between the trimmed V and J ends, which lost 1 base and 0 bases, there was a span of 9 bases. This CDR3 contains 16 residues. The CDR3 DNA reads as TGTGCCAGCAGTGAAGGGACGGCCGCAACTAATGAAAAACTGTTTTTT. Its translation is CASSEGTAATNEKLFF.

This clonotype was recorded only once. The missing conserved phenylalanine or tryptophan at the end of this CDR3 makes a read error likely. This chain links TRBV20-1 with TRBJ1-2; D remains unclear. Looked up from germline, CDR1 is DFQATT and CDR2 is SNEGSKA (reference sequence). The CDR3 is 14 residues long. With 0 bases removed from V and 3 bases from J, the gap between germline ends came to 11 bases. CDR3 DNA: TGCAGTGCTAGAGATTTAGCAGGTCACTATGGCTACACCGTC. Translated: CSARDLAGHYGYTV.

The chain is built from TRBV15 and TRBJ1-5, with D tentatively TRBD1 (6 bases). Trimming removed 5 bases at V and 9 bases at J, with 20 bases between. The CDR3 is 15 residues long. Germline CDR1 and CDR2: LNHNV and YYDKDF (reference sequence). The CDR3 here is CATSLRDTLMWPQHF. As DNA, the CDR3 is TGTGCCACCAGCTTACGGGACACCCTTATGTGGCCCCAGCATTTT.

V usage is TRBV20-1 and J usage is TRBJ1-2; D is possibly TRBD1 (5 bases). CDR1 is DFQATT, CDR2 SNEGSKA, per germline (reference sequence). The V end lost 4 bases, the J end lost 5 bases, and 17 bases lay between the germline ends. The CDR3 runs 14 residues. The CDR3 spells CSAIHRDGGYGYTF. Here the CDR3 DNA reads TGCAGTGCTATTCACCGGGACGGGGGATATGGCTACACCTTC.

This clonotype was picked up many times. V is TRBV25-1 and J is TRBJ2-6; TRBD2 is a possible D gene (6 bases). Trimming stripped 8 bases from V and 4 bases from J, with 9 bases between. The CDR3 covers 13 residues. Germline V gene sequence: CDR1 MGHDK, CDR2 SYGVNS. The CDR3 DNA sequence: TGTGCCAGCCGGGAGAGCGGGGCCAACGTCCTGACTTTC. Its translation: CASRESGANVLTF. The variable domain in full, with the rest retrieved from reference TRBV25-1 and TRBJ2-6, is EADIYQTPRYLVIGTGKKITLECSQTMGHDKMYWYQQDPGMELHLIHYSYGVNSTEKGDLSSESTVSRIRTEHFPLTLESARPSHTSQYLCASRESGANVLTFGAGSRLTVL.

V and J are TRBV6-5 and TRBJ2-1; D not resolved. Germline CDR1 is MNHEY and CDR2 is SVGAGI. Trimming took 2 bases from V and 8 from J, leaving 10 bases between them. The CDR3 is 13 amino acids. The CDR3, as DNA: TGTGCCAGCAGTTACAAGTACGGCCATGAGCAGTTCTTC. This encodes CASSYKYGHEQFF.

This clonotype was seen many times. The V gene is TRBV5-1, the J gene TRBJ2-1; 7 positions agree with TRBD1. V was pared by 4 bases and J by 5 bases, with 12 bases of the junction left unmatched. Germline-derived CDR1 and CDR2 are SGHRS and YFSETQ. The CDR3 runs 16 residues. In DNA, the CDR3 is TGCGCCAGCAGCCATAGGACAGGTCAACCTGACAATGAGCAGTTCTTC. Translated: CASSHRTGQPDNEQFF.

This chain links TRBV7-9 with TRBJ1-5; D not certain. CDR3 length: 15 residues. Germline-derived CDR1 and CDR2 are SEHNR and FQNEAQ (reference sequence). V lost 1 base, J lost 3 bases, and 10 bases lay in between. The CDR3 loop reads CASSLGITANQPQHF. In DNA, the CDR3 is TGTGCCAGCAGCTTAGGAATAACGGCCAATCAGCCCCAGCATTTT. The variable domain in full, with the rest retrieved from reference TRBV7-9 and TRBJ1-5, is DTGVSQNPRHKITKRGQNVTFRCDPISEHNRLYWYRQTLGQGPEFLTYFQNEAQLEKSRLLSDRFSAERPKGSFSTLEIQRTEQGDSAMYLCASSLGITANQPQHFGDGTRLSIL.

The chain links TRBV5-1 to TRBJ2-5; D remains unclear. The CDR3 sequence is 14 residues long. V lost 2 bases and J lost 1, with 9 bases in between. The V gene's germline CDR1 is SGHRS and CDR2 YFSETQ. The DNA of the CDR3 is TGCGCCAGCAGCTTTCGAGAGAGCCAAGAGACCCAGTACTTC. It specifies CASSFRESQETQYF.

The rearrangement uses TRBV6-2 or TRBV6-3 and TRBJ2-3; perhaps TRBD2 as D (5 bases). Germline V gives CDR1 MNHEY, CDR2 SVGEGT. The CDR3 consists of 15 residues. V dropped 2 bases and J dropped 0 bases, with 9 bases sitting between them. CDR3 loop: CASSYKRTSTDTQYF. CDR3 nucleotide sequence: TGTGCCAGCAGTTACAAGCGGACTAGCACAGATACGCAGTATTTT.

CDR3 residues: CASTWGARVDEQFF. The CDR3 DNA reads as TGTGCCAGCACCTGGGGGGCACGAGTAGATGAGCAGTTCTTC. The chain recombines TRBV12-3 or TRBV12-4 with TRBJ2-1; D may be TRBD1 or TRBD2 (6 bases each). This CDR3 comprises 14 residues. V lost 7 bases and J lost 8, with 18 bases in between.

The chain has TRBV6-1 and TRBJ2-1; D might be TRBD2 (6 bases). The CDR3 runs 14 residues. V was pared by 7 bases and J by 4 bases, with 14 bases between. The germline CDR1 and CDR2 sequences are MNHNS and SASEGT. DNA of the CDR3: TGTGCCAGCATGCGGGACTGGAATTACAATGAGCAGTTCTTC. Residues: CASMRDWNYNEQFF.

The V and J genes are TRBV15 and TRBJ2-5, with D possibly being TRBD1 or TRBD2 (5 bases each). Trimming took 0 bases from V and 2 from J, leaving 10 bases between them. Per the germline V gene, CDR1 is LNHNV and CDR2 is YYDKDF (reference sequence). CDR3 length: 15 amino acids. CDR3 coding DNA: TGTGCCACCAGCAGAGATTCGGGACCTCAAGAGACCCAGTACTTC. Its translation: CATSRDSGPQETQYF.

This chain uses TRBV27 with TRBJ1-2; D perhaps matches TRBD1 (6 bases). V was cut by 4 bases and J by 9 bases, with 18 bases left in between. CDR3 length: 14 amino acids. CDR1 MNHEY and CDR2 SMNVEV come from the germline V gene (reference sequence). The CDR3 is CASSSIGGARSYTF. DNA for the CDR3: TGTGCCAGCAGTTCGATTGGGGGGGCTAGAAGCTACACCTTC.

Only a few counts were recorded for this clonotype. The V call is TRBV11-2, the J call TRBJ2-3; D not resolved. Germline V gene sequence: CDR1 SGHAT, CDR2 FQNNGV. The V and J ends lost 7 bases and 0 bases respectively, with 11 bases between them. CDR3 length equals 14 residues. The CDR3 is CASTTSVSTDTQYF. CDR3 nucleotide sequence: TGTGCCAGCACGACGAGCGTAAGCACAGATACGCAGTATTTT.

This clonotype appeared a few times. V gene TRBV3-1 combines with J gene TRBJ2-5; 10 positions agree with TRBD1. With V trimmed by 6 bases and J by 5 bases, 9 bases remained unmatched. The CDR3 loop spans 15 amino acids. Germline V lookup: CDR1 LGHDT, CDR2 YNNKEL (reference sequence). The CDR3 DNA sequence: TGTGCCAGCAGTTCGGGGGGACAGGGGTATGAGACCCAGTACTTC. Its protein is CASSSGGQGYETQYF.

This clonotype was counted a few times. This sequence joins TRBV6-5 and TRBJ1-1; D unclear. V was shortened by 5 bases and J by 4 bases, with 20 bases between the two germline ends. CDR1 is MNHEY and CDR2 is SVGAGI in the germline V gene. The CDR3 runs 16 residues. The CDR3 nucleotides are TGTGCCAGCAGTCCCGTCTCGGAGGGCGGGAGCACTGAAGCTTTCTTT. It encodes CASSPVSEGGSTEAFF.

This clonotype was seen a handful of times. This rearrangement joins TRBV6-2 or TRBV6-3 to TRBJ2-1; D is possibly TRBD1 (6 bases). Trimming removed 6 bases from V and 0 bases from J, with 12 bases in between. Germline V gives CDR1 MNHEY, CDR2 SVGEGT. CDR3 length: 15 residues. This CDR3 reads CASSRQAPSYNEQFF. CDR3 DNA: TGTGCCAGCAGCAGACAGGCTCCCTCCTACAATGAGCAGTTCTTC.

This clonotype was detected only a few times. CDR3 bases: TGTGCCACCAGCATATCCAGGCGAGATACGCAGTATTTT. Protein sequence: CATSISRRDTQYF. The J gene is TRBJ2-3, the V gene TRBV15; D is unclear. Trimming took 4 bases from V and 5 from J, leaving 10 bases between them. The CDR3 sequence is 13 residues long. From germline, CDR1 is LNHNV and CDR2 YYDKDF (reference sequence).

This clonotype was found a few times. The chain recombines TRBV5-4 with TRBJ2-5, with D perhaps TRBD2 (6 bases). The CDR3 spans 14 residues. Deletions cut 7 bases from V and 1 base from J, with 14 bases between. CDR1 is SGHNT, CDR2 YYREEE, per germline (reference sequence). The CDR3 nucleotides read TGTGCCAGCGCCGAAGGAGGGACCCAAGAGACCCAGTACTTC. It translates to CASAEGGTQETQYF.

As concerns this clonotype: With a much larger clone just one base away, this may be a read error. The chain recombines TRBV12-3 or TRBV12-4 with TRBJ2-7; D not certain. CDR3 length: 12 amino acids. The CDR3 reads CVSSTYAYEQYF. The CDR3 DNA reads as TGTGTCAGCAGCACGTATGCCTACGAGCAGTACTTC.